Below, 30 T cell receptor beta chains from the same sample are listed, as sequenced in a study of cytomegalovirus exposure and HLA in healthy donors. The PCR was carried out with 60 Vbeta primers and 13 Jbeta primers. Only in-frame clones appear in the TCRdb table, and some are missing; sequencing was by immunoSEQ multiplex PCR. The sample has about 140,000 clones; 60% to 85% are singletons. The sample consisted of PBMCs. Receptors were obtained from a male donor in good health and CMV-seronegative.

The genes are TRBV10-2 and TRBJ1-4; 10 bases are shared with TRBD1. Germline lookup yields CDR1 WSHSY and CDR2 SAAADI. The CDR3 runs to 16 residues. With V trimmed by 3 bases and J by 8 bases, 9 bases remained unmatched. The CDR3 loop is CASSDRDRGVWEKLFF. CDR3 sequence (DNA): TGCGCCAGCAGTGACCGGGACAGGGGCGTGTGGGAAAAACTGTTTTTT.

The rearrangement links TRBV6-7 to TRBJ1-5; 9 positions match TRBD1. TRBV6-7 is known as an ORF, though its function is uncertain. V lost 1 base, J lost 5 bases, and 0 bases stayed unmatched. The CDR3 runs 14 residues. The CDR3 nucleotides read TGTGCCAGCAGTTACTGGACAGGGGATCAGCCCCAGCATTTT. Translated, it gives CASSYWTGDQPQHF.

To note about this clone: The junction does not match germline at one end; this may be a read error. CDR3 DNA: TGCAGCGTTGAAGTTGGGCAGGGTGTTGGCTACCCCTTC. It specifies CSVEVGQGVGYPF. The chain couples TRBV29-1 to TRBJ1-2, with TRBD1 as a possible D gene (5 bases). Germline V lookup: CDR1 SQVTM, CDR2 ANQGSEA. This CDR3 has 13 residues.

The chain links TRBV27 to TRBJ2-7; a weak D match, TRBD2 (6 bases). Deletions cut 6 bases from V and 5 bases from J, with 14 bases between. The CDR3 runs 13 residues. Germline loops: CDR1 MNHEY, CDR2 SMNVEV (reference sequence). CDR3: CASRRDLENEQYF. In nucleotides, the CDR3 is TGTGCCAGCAGGCGGGACCTAGAGAACGAGCAGTACTTC.

V is TRBV7-3 and J is TRBJ2-6; TRBD1 is a possible D gene (6 bases). V shed 5 bases and J shed 1 base, with 18 bases lying between them. This CDR3 is 18 amino acids long. The germline gives CDR1 SGHTA, CDR2 FQGTGA. The CDR3 DNA reads TGTGCCAGCAGCCCCCGACAGGAATACTATTCTGGGGCCAACGTCCTGACTTTC. The encoded protein is CASSPRQEYYSGANVLTF.

The J gene is TRBJ2-7, the V gene TRBV5-6; tentatively, D is TRBD2 (5 bases). V lost 3 bases and J 7 bases, leaving 20 bases between the germline ends. The CDR3 sequence is 15 residues long. Germline V gives CDR1 SGHDT, CDR2 YYEEEE. CDR3 coding DNA: TGTGCCAGCAGCTCACAGCCAGCGGTTCCTGGGGAGCAGTACTTC. Amino acids: CASSSQPAVPGEQYF.

The rearrangement uses TRBV12-5 and TRBJ2-5, with 8 bases that match TRBD1. The germline V gene has CDR1 LGHNT and CDR2 FRNRAP. The CDR3 totals 17 residues. The J segment lost 4 bases and the V segment lost 3 bases, leaving 13 bases of the junction unmatched. CDR3 bases: TGTGCTAGTGGTTTTTTTCGGCGACAGGGGATAGGAGAGACCCAGTACTTC. Its translation: CASGFFRRQGIGETQYF.

The chain links TRBV7-3 to TRBJ2-7, with 15 bases that match TRBD2. With V trimmed by 3 bases and J by 4 bases, 4 bases remained unmatched. The length of the CDR3 is 16 residues. Germline-derived CDR1 and CDR2 are SGHTA and FQGTGA. The CDR3 coding sequence is TGTGCCAGCAGCTTGACCGGGACTAGCGGGAGGTACGAGCAGTACTTC. Its protein product is CASSLTGTSGRYEQYF.

V gene TRBV2 combines with J gene TRBJ1-2; D is ambiguous. The CDR3 loop spans 13 amino acids. The germline V gene has CDR1 SNHLY and CDR2 FYNNEI. The V end was cut by 5 bases, the J end by 6 bases, with 13 bases between. CDR3 amino acids: CASSPREWDGYTF. The CDR3 nucleotides are TGTGCCAGCAGTCCCCGGGAGTGGGATGGCTACACCTTC.

J is TRBJ2-1 and V is TRBV7-8; TRBD2 matches at 9 bases. In germline, CDR1 is SGHVS, CDR2 FQNEAQ. V lost 5 bases and J lost 7; bases outside the gene matches: 6. The CDR3 loop spans 14 amino acids. The CDR3 coding sequence is TGTGCCAGCAGCCCCGGACTAGCGTATAATGAGCAGTTCTTC. It is translated as CASSPGLAYNEQFF.

The chain combines TRBV5-4 with TRBJ1-2; D unclear. Trimming removed 1 base at V and 8 bases at J, with 12 bases between. This CDR3 region has 13 residues. The germline CDR1 and CDR2 sequences are SGHNT and YYREEE (reference sequence). The CDR3, as DNA: TGTGCCAGCAGCTTGCCGCTCTTGCGCGGCTACACCTTC. This encodes CASSLPLLRGYTF.

The chain joins TRBV6-1 to TRBJ2-7; TRBD1 is a possible D gene (5 bases). The ends were cut back, 4 bases at V and 5 bases at J, with 15 bases in the middle. There are 14 residues in the CDR3. Per germline, CDR1 MNHNS and CDR2 SASEGT. CDR3 protein: CASSARTRSHEQYF. The DNA for the CDR3 is TGTGCCAGCAGTGCAAGGACAAGATCCCACGAGCAGTACTTC.

The V call is TRBV25-1, the J call TRBJ2-1; 9 nucleotides line up with TRBD2. The CDR3 has 16 residues. Germline values: CDR1 MGHDK, CDR2 SYGVNS. V lost 6 bases and J lost 0; bases outside the gene matches: 6. This CDR3 is CASSAFSGSSYNEQFF. CDR3 DNA: TGTGCCAGCAGCGCCTTTAGCGGGAGCTCCTACAATGAGCAGTTCTTC.

This sequence joins TRBV7-9 and TRBJ2-3; 7 bases agree with TRBD2. J was trimmed by 2 bases and V by 0 bases; bases with no gene match: 5. The CDR3 extends over 16 amino acids. Germline V CDR1 and CDR2: SEHNR, FQNEAQ (reference sequence). CDR3 in amino acids: CASSLASSGDTDTQYF. CDR3 DNA: TGTGCCAGCAGCTTAGCGTCCAGCGGGGACACAGATACGCAGTATTTT.

The chain combines TRBV18 with TRBJ2-7, with D perhaps matching TRBD1 (6 bases). V lost 0 bases, J lost 4 bases, and 13 bases lay in between. CDR3 length equals 15 residues. Germline-derived CDR1 and CDR2 are KGHSH and LQKENI. The CDR3 sequence is CASSPPSRGSYEQYF. The CDR3 DNA reads as TGTGCCAGCTCACCACCGAGCAGGGGATCGTACGAGCAGTACTTC.

The chain has TRBV11-2 and TRBJ1-5; 8 positions match TRBD1. CDR1 is SGHAT and CDR2 is FQNNGV in the germline V gene. Germline trimming cut 6 bases from V and 3 bases from J; bases unmatched to any gene: 10. The CDR3 covers 16 residues. In DNA, the CDR3 is TGTGCCAGCAGTCCCTACGGACAGGGTCACAATCAGCCCCAGCATTTT. Translation: CASSPYGQGHNQPQHF.

This clone showed up just once. CDR3 in DNA: TGTGCCAGCAGCTACCAGGTCCCAGATACGCAGTATTTT. This encodes CASSYQVPDTQYF. This chain links TRBV27 with TRBJ2-3; D is undetermined. The CDR3 loop spans 13 amino acids. V lost 6 bases to trimming and J lost 4 bases, with 11 bases between them. The germline CDR1 and CDR2 sequences are MNHEY and SMNVEV (reference sequence).

The V call is TRBV4-3, the J call TRBJ1-2; TRBD1 matches at 8 bases. The CDR3 sequence is 14 residues long. The germline V gene encodes CDR1 LGHNA and CDR2 YSLEER. Trimming removed 0 bases from V and 5 bases from J; junction bases left unmatched: 2. CDR3 in DNA: TGCGCCAGCAGCCAAGAAACAGGGGGTTATGGCTACACCTTC. It yields the protein CASSQETGGYGYTF.

V gene TRBV4-1 combines with J gene TRBJ2-2; tentative D call: TRBD1 (6 bases). Trimming stripped 3 bases from V and 1 base from J, with 18 bases between. Germline assignment: CDR1 MGHRA and CDR2 YSYEKL. This CDR3 region has 18 residues. The DNA of the CDR3 is TGCGCCAGCAGCCATCCGAGGCCGGGACAACTGAACACCGGGGAGCTGTTTTTT. This gives the protein CASSHPRPGQLNTGELFF.

The genes are TRBV19 and TRBJ1-2; no clear D. Germline CDR1 is LNHDA and CDR2 is SQIVND (reference sequence). The V end was cut by 0 bases, the J end by 4 bases, with 15 bases between. The CDR3 spans 16 residues. Written as DNA, the CDR3 is TGTGCCAGTAGTATAGAAGTGGCCCTAGGAGGCTATGGCTACACCTTC. The encoded protein is CASSIEVALGGYGYTF.

The chain links TRBV25-1 to TRBJ1-2; 8 nucleotides line up with TRBD1. Trimming removed 2 bases from V and 2 bases from J; junction bases left unmatched: 10. This CDR3 is built from 17 residues. Per germline, CDR1 MGHDK and CDR2 SYGVNS. The CDR3 DNA sequence: TGTGCCAGCAGTGAAGGCCAAGGACAGGGAAAAAACTATGGCTACACCTTC. Amino acid sequence: CASSEGQGQGKNYGYTF.

This chain connects TRBV11-2 to TRBJ1-1; D is possibly TRBD1 (5 bases). V lost 5 bases, J lost 1 base, and 14 bases lay in between. The germline V gene has CDR1 SGHAT and CDR2 FQNNGV. CDR3 length equals 15 residues. The CDR3 sequence: CASSQRGWSNTEAFF. As DNA, the CDR3 is TGTGCCAGCAGCCAAAGGGGCTGGTCGAACACTGAAGCTTTCTTT.

V usage is TRBV4-2 and J usage is TRBJ2-1; D might be TRBD2 (6 bases). The CDR3 spans 15 residues. Germline lookup yields CDR1 LGHNA and CDR2 YNFKEQ. Trimming took off 3 bases at V and 4 bases at J, with 13 bases between the two ends. In DNA form, the CDR3 reads TGTGCCAGCAGCCAGGGACTTGGCGGATACAATGAGCAGTTCTTC. This translates into CASSQGLGGYNEQFF.

The V gene is TRBV6-1, the J gene TRBJ1-2; a possible D gene is TRBD1 (5 bases). V was clipped by 1 base and J by 8 bases, with 11 bases between them. Germline CDR1 reads MNHNS; CDR2 reads SASEGT. The CDR3 covers 13 residues. The CDR3 nucleotides read TGTGCCAGCAGTGAAGAAGGGACTAGAGGCTACACCTTC. Encoded protein: CASSEEGTRGYTF.

The rearrangement uses TRBV6-5 and TRBJ2-2, with D hard to call. With 10 bases removed from V and 6 bases from J, the gap between germline ends came to 12 bases. Germline CDR1 reads MNHEY; CDR2 reads SVGAGI. This CDR3 spans 12 amino acids. CDR3 sequence reads: CATSESPGELFF. CDR3 nucleotides: TGTGCCACCTCCGAGTCCCCCGGGGAGCTGTTTTTT.

This clone was found a few times. This chain joins TRBV19 and TRBJ1-5; 9 positions match TRBD1. This CDR3 is built from 16 residues. Germline CDR1 reads LNHDA; CDR2 reads SQIVND (reference sequence). With V trimmed by 7 bases and J by 3 bases, 10 bases remained unmatched. The CDR3 sequence is CASNRGPGEYNQPQHF. CDR3 sequence (DNA): TGTGCCAGTAACAGGGGGCCTGGGGAGTACAATCAGCCCCAGCATTTT.

The chain employs TRBV5-4 and TRBJ1-2; D uncertain. The length of the CDR3 is 12 residues. In germline, CDR1 is SGHNT, CDR2 YYREEE (reference sequence). Deletions cut 5 bases from V and 4 bases from J, with 9 bases between. CDR3 sequence: CASSYEPYGYTF. The DNA for the CDR3 is TGTGCCAGCAGTTATGAGCCCTATGGCTACACCTTC.

The genes are TRBV19 and TRBJ2-1; the D gene is possibly TRBD1 (5 bases). Germline assignment: CDR1 LNHDA and CDR2 SQIVND (reference sequence). The CDR3 loop spans 15 amino acids. V was trimmed by 6 bases and J by 4 bases, leaving 16 bases between them. This CDR3 reads CASSYRLAGYNEQFF. The CDR3, as DNA: TGTGCCAGTAGCTACAGGCTGGCTGGGTACAATGAGCAGTTCTTC.

CDR3 in amino acids: CASSPPTGPDTGELFF. CDR3 nucleotides: TGTGCCAGCAGCCCACCGACAGGGCCTGACACCGGGGAGCTGTTTTTT. The V gene is TRBV9, the J gene TRBJ2-2, with 7 bases fitting TRBD1. Germline values: CDR1 SGDLS, CDR2 YYNGEE. Trimming removed 4 bases from V and 3 bases from J; junction bases left unmatched: 9. The CDR3 is 16 amino acids.

This sequence joins TRBV7-3 and TRBJ2-1; 9 positions agree with TRBD1. J lost 1 base, V lost 6 bases, and 4 bases had no gene match. The CDR3 is 15 residues long. Germline V CDR1 and CDR2: SGHTA, FQGTGA. The DNA of the CDR3 is TGTGCCAGCAGAACGGACAGGGGATCCTACAATGAGCAGTTCTTC. This gives the protein CASRTDRGSYNEQFF.